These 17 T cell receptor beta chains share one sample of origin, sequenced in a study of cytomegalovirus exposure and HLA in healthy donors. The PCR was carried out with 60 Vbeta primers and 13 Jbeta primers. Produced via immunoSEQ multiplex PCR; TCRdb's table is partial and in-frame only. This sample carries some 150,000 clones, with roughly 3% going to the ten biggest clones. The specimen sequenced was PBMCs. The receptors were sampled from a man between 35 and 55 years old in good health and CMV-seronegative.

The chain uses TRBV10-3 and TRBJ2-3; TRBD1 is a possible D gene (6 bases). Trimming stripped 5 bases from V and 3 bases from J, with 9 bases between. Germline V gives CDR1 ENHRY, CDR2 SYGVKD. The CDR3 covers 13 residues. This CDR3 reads CAISWGPTDTQYF. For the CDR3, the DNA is TGTGCCATCAGTTGGGGGCCGACAGATACGCAGTATTTT.

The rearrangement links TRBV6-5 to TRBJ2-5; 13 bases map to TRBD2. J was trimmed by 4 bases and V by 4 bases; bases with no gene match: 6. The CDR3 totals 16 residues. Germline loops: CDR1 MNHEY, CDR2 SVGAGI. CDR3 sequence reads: CASSSTSGGRRETQYF. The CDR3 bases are TGTGCCAGCAGTTCGACTAGCGGGGGGCGTAGAGAGACCCAGTACTTC.

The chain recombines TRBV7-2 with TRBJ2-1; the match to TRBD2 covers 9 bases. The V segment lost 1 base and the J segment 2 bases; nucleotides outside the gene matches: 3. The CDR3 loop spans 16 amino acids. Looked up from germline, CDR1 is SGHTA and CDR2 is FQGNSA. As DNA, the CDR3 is TGTGCCAGCAGCTTAGACGCGGGGGGGCCCTACAATGAGCAGTTCTTC. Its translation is CASSLDAGGPYNEQFF.

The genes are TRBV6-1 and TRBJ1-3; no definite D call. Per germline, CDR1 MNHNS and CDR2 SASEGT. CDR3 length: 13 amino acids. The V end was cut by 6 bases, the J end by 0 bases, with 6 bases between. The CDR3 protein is CASRESSGNTIYF. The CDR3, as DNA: TGTGCCAGCAGGGAGAGCTCTGGAAACACCATATATTTT.

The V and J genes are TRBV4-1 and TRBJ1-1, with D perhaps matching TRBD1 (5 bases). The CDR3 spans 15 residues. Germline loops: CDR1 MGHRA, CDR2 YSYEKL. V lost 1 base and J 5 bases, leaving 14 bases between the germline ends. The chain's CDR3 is CASSQGEGWRTEAFF. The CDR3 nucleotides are TGCGCCAGCAGCCAAGGGGAGGGGTGGAGAACTGAAGCTTTCTTT.

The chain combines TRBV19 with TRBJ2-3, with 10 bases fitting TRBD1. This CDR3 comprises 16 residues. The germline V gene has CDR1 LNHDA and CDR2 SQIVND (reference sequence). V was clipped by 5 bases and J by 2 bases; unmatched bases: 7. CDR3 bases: TGTGCCAGTAGTCCGCGGACAGGGGGTCACACAGATACGCAGTATTTT. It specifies CASSPRTGGHTDTQYF.

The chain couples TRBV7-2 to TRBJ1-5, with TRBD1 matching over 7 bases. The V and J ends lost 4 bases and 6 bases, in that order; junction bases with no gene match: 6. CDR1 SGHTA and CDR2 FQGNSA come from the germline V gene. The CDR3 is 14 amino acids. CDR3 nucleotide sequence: TGTGCCAGCAGCTCCCTACAGGGGACTCAGCCCCAGCATTTT. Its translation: CASSSLQGTQPQHF.

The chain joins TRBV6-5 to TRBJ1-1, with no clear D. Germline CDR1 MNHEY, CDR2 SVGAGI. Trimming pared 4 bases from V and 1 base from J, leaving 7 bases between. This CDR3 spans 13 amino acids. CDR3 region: CASSSQANTEAFF. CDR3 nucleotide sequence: TGTGCCAGCAGTTCTCAGGCGAACACTGAAGCTTTCTTT.

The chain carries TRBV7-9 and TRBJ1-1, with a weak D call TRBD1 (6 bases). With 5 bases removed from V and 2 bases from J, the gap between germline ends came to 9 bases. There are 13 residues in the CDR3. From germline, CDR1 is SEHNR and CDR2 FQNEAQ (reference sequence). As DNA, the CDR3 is TGTGCCAGCAGCCAGGACAGCAACACTGAAGCTTTCTTT. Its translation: CASSQDSNTEAFF.

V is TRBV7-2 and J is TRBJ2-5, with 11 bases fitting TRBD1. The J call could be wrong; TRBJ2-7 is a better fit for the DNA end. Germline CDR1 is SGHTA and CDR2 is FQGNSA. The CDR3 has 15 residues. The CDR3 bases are TGTGCCAGCAGCAGGGGGACAGGGGGTGTCTACGAGCAGTACTTC. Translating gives CASSRGTGGVYEQYF.

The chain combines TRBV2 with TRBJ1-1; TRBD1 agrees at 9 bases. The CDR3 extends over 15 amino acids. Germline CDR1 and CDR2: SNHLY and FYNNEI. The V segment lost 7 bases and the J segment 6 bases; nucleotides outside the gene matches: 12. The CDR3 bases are TGTGCCAGCACTCCACAGGGGGCGAGTAGATCTGAAGCTTTCTTT. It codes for CASTPQGASRSEAFF.

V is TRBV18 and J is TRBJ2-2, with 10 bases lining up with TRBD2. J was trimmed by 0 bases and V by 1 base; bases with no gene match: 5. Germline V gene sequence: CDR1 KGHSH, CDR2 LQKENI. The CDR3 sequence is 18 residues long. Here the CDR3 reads CASSPQTSGTSNTGELFF. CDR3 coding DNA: TGTGCCAGCTCACCACAAACTAGCGGGACCTCGAACACCGGGGAGCTGTTTTTT.

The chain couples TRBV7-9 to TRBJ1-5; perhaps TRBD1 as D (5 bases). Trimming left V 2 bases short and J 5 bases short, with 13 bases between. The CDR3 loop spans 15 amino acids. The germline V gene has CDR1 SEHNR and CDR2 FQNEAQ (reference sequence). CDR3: CASSLYRGGDQPQHF. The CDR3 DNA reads TGTGCCAGCAGCTTATATAGGGGAGGGGATCAGCCCCAGCATTTT.

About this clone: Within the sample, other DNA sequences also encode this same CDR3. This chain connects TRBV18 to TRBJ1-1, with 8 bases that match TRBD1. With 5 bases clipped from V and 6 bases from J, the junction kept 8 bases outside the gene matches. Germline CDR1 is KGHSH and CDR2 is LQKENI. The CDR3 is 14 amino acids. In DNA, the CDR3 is TGTGCCAGCTCAACTACAGGGGGAGAGGCTGAAGCTTTCTTT. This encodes CASSTTGGEAEAFF. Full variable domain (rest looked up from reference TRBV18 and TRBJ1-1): NAGVMQNPRHLVRRRGQEARLRCSPMKGHSHVYWYRQLPEEGLKFMVYLQKENIIDESGMPKERFSAEFPKEGPSILRIQQVVRGDSAAYFCASSTTGGEAEAFFGQGTRLTVV.

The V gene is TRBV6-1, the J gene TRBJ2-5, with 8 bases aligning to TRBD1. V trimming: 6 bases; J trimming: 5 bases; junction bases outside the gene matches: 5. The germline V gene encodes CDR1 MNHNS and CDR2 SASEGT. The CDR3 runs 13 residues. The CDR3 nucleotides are TGTGCCAGCAGAGGACAGGGCATGGAGACCCAGTACTTC. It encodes CASRGQGMETQYF.

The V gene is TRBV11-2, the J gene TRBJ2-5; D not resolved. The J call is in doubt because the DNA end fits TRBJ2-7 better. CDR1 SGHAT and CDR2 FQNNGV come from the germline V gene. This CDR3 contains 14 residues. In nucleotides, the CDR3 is TGTGCCAGCAGCTTAGAGCTCCTCTCCTACGAGCAGTACTTC. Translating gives CASSLELLSYEQYF.

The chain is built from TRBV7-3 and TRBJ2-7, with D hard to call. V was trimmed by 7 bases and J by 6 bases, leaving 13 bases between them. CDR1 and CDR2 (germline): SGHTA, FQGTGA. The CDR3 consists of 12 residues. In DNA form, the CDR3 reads TGTGCCAGCACCCTTTTCCCCTCCGAGCAGTACTTC. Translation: CASTLFPSEQYF.